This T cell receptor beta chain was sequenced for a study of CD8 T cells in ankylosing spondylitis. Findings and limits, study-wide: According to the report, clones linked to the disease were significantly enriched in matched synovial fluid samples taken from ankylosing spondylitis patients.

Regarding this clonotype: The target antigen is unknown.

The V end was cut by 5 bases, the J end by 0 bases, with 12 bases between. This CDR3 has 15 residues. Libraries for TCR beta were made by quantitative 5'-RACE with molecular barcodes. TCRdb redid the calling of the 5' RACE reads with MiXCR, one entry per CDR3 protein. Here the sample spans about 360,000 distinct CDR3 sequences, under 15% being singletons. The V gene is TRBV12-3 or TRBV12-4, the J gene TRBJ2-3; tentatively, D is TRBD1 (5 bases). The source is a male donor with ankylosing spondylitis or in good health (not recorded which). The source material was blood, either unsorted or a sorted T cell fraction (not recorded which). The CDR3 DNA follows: TGTGCCAGCAGTCCCAGGGCTGCTAGCACAGATACGCAGTATTTT. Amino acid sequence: CASSPRAASTDTQYF.